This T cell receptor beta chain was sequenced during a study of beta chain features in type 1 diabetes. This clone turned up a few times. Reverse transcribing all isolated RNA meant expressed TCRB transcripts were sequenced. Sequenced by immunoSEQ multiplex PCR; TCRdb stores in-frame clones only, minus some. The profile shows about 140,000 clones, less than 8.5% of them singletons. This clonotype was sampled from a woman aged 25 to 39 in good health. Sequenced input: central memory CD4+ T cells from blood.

The CDR3 loop is CASSEGRYVRNNEQFF. CDR3 coding DNA: TGTGCCAGCAGTGAAGGTCGGTATGTCCGTAACAATGAGCAGTTCTTC. The chain employs TRBV2 and TRBJ2-1; unclear D gene. Trimming took 1 base from V and 5 from J, leaving 15 bases between them. The CDR3 length is 16 residues. Germline assignment: CDR1 SNHLY and CDR2 FYNNEI. Filled out from reference TRBV2 and TRBJ2-1, the complete variable domain reads EPEVTQTPSHQVTQMGQEVILRCVPISNHLYFYWYRQILGQKVEFLVSFYNNEISEKSEIFDDQFSVERPDGSNFTLKIRSTKLEDSAMYFCASSEGRYVRNNEQFFGPGTRLTVL.